This is a list of T cell receptor beta chains from one sample in a study of blood T cell repertoires in COVID-19. The table came from immunoSEQ multiplex PCR; TCRdb's copy has only in-frame clones and leaves some out. The sample consists of approximately 190,000 clones, around 80% of them appearing once. The sequenced sample consisted of peripheral blood. The receptors were sampled from a human donor with acute or convalescent COVID-19. The donor label of this sample is uncertain. The CDR3 runs from the conserved cysteine through the conserved F or W.

V gene	J gene	CDR3 protein
TRBV2	TRBJ2-7	CASSEGGHSGGEQYF
TRBV15	TRBJ1-5	CATSRDRGVRPSNQPQHF
TRBV10-3	TRBJ2-2	CAIRALVNTGELFF
TRBV10-3	TRBJ1-2	CAISGTEPYGYTF
TRBV24-1	TRBJ2-1	CATSDVSGRIYGEQFF
TRBV7-2	TRBJ2-1	CASSLAVSGSGNEQFF
TRBV7-9	TRBJ2-3	CASSPGVDRRDTQYF
TRBV19	TRBJ1-1	CASMFGGRNTEAFF
TRBV6-1	TRBJ1-1	CASSDPDTEAFF
TRBV12-3/TRBV12-4	TRBJ2-1	CASSRGSNEQFF
TRBV5-4	TRBJ2-7	CASSWDRATYEQYF
TRBV7-3	TRBJ2-3	CASSLLGGPGDTQYF
TRBV5-4	TRBJ2-1	CASSLVAGGYNEQFF
TRBV5-5	TRBJ1-1	CASSFVQKNTEAFF
TRBV30	TRBJ2-7	CAWSRGGEQYF
TRBV5-1	TRBJ2-7	CASSLGLALSYEQYF
TRBV5-6	TRBJ1-2	CASSLVAHINYGYTF
TRBV29-1	TRBJ2-2	CSVDTANTGELFF
TRBV11-3	TRBJ2-3	CASSKSAAGGPDTQYF
TRBV4-1	TRBJ2-7	CASSQEGLGSARQRSYEQYF
TRBV7-9	TRBJ1-1	CASSRFGAGRNTEAFF
TRBV6-5	TRBJ1-2	CASLRLNYGYTF
TRBV7-9	TRBJ1-6	CASSPGQTNSPLHF